A single sample gave rise to the 32 T cell receptor beta chains below, sequenced in a study of CD8 T cells in Susac syndrome. The RNA input was about 0.5 to 1 ug, and it was reverse transcribed with random hexamers. One entry per CDR3 protein, called by TCRdb with MiXCR from the immunoSEQ multiplex PCR reads. The sample comprises 25,000 to 30,000 distinct CDR3 sequences, roughly 94% of which are singletons, and 0.27% rests with the top ten. The sequenced material came from CD8+ T cells from PBMCs. All receptors come from a human donor in good health.

The chain combines TRBV5-4 with TRBJ1-1, with 9 bases aligning to TRBD1. The CDR3 is made up of 14 amino acids. J was trimmed by 5 bases and V by 4 bases; bases with no gene match: 6. Germline CDR1 SGHNT, CDR2 YYREEE (reference sequence). The chain's CDR3 is CASSVTGGGTEAFF. The CDR3 DNA is TGTGCCAGCAGCGTTACAGGGGGCGGAACTGAAGCTTTCTTT. Full variable domain (outside the CDR3, taken from reference TRBV5-4 and TRBJ1-1): ETGVTQSPTHLIKTRGQQVTLRCSSQSGHNTVSWYQQALGQGPQFIFQYYREEENGRGNFPPRFSGLQFPNYSSELNVNALELDDSALYLCASSVTGGGTEAFFGQGTRLTVV.

CDR3: CASSYSGGGYGYTF. The DNA for the CDR3 is TGTGCCAGCAGCTACTCAGGGGGGGGCTATGGCTACACCTTC. The chain is built from TRBV7-9 and TRBJ1-2, with TRBD1 matching over 7 bases. V gave up 4 bases and J gave up 4 bases; unmatched junction bases: 6. Per the germline V gene, CDR1 is SEHNR and CDR2 is FQNEAQ (reference sequence). The CDR3 is made up of 14 amino acids. The full variable domain, completed using reference TRBV7-9 and TRBJ1-2, is DTGVSQNPRHKITKRGQNVTFRCDPISEHNRLYWYRQTLGQGPEFLTYFQNEAQLEKSRLLSDRFSAERPKGSFSTLEIQRTEQGDSAMYLCASSYSGGGYGYTFGSGTRLTVV.

The rearrangement joins TRBV4-3 to TRBJ1-2; maybe TRBD1 (5 bases). CDR3 length equals 13 residues. V was shortened by 2 bases and J by 4 bases, with 8 bases between the two germline ends. CDR1 LGHNA and CDR2 YSLEER come from the germline V gene. The CDR3 DNA sequence: TGCGCCAGCAGCCAATTTAGGGGCTATGGCTACACCTTC. The encoded protein is CASSQFRGYGYTF.

This chain connects TRBV20-1 to TRBJ2-3; D is unclear. This CDR3 is 11 amino acids long. Per germline, CDR1 DFQATT and CDR2 SNEGSKA (reference sequence). V lost 3 bases and J lost 9, with 10 bases in between. In DNA form, the CDR3 reads TGCAGTGCTAGGGTTGGGGTGACGCAGTATTTT. Its protein product is CSARVGVTQYF.

The chain joins TRBV5-1 to TRBJ1-1; 9 bases align to TRBD1. The trim removed 2 bases at V and 3 bases at J, leaving 8 bases unmatched. Germline V gives CDR1 SGHRS, CDR2 YFSETQ. The CDR3 has 16 residues. Here the CDR3 reads CASSFELRTGDTEAFF. In nucleotides, the CDR3 is TGCGCCAGCAGCTTTGAACTTCGGACAGGGGACACTGAAGCTTTCTTT.

This clonotype is a singleton in its sample. The chain couples TRBV6-1 to TRBJ2-3, with 9 nucleotides matching TRBD1. J was trimmed by 5 bases and V by 6 bases; bases with no gene match: 12. CDR1 and CDR2 from the germline V gene are MNHNS and SASEGT. The CDR3 totals 16 residues. CDR3 sequence (DNA): TGTGCCAGCAGCTCGCCCGGGACAGGGAAGAGAGATACGCAGTATTTT. Translated, it gives CASSSPGTGKRDTQYF.

The chain uses TRBV20-1 and TRBJ2-7; D may be TRBD1 (6 bases). CDR3 size: 15 residues. Trimming removed 0 bases from V and 2 bases from J, with 14 bases in between. Germline-derived CDR1 and CDR2 are DFQATT and SNEGSKA (reference sequence). The chain's CDR3 is CSAREAQGETYEQYF. The DNA for the CDR3 is TGCAGTGCTAGAGAGGCACAGGGAGAAACCTACGAGCAGTACTTC.

Written as DNA, the CDR3 is TGCGCCAGCAGCCAGGGATGGACAGGGTCCTACGAGCAGTACTTC. Protein product: CASSQGWTGSYEQYF. The chain links TRBV4-1 to TRBJ2-7; 8 bases agree with TRBD1. CDR1 and CDR2 from the germline V gene are MGHRA and YSYEKL. The CDR3 has 15 residues. Trimming cost V 3 bases and J 1 base; bases outside gene matches: 5.

This clonotype was recorded only once. The V call is TRBV3-1, the J call TRBJ2-2; D unclear. This CDR3 has 15 amino acids. The ends were cut back, 3 bases at V and 1 base at J, with 9 bases in the middle. CDR1 is LGHDT, CDR2 YNNKEL, per germline (reference sequence). The chain's CDR3 is CASSHKRGNTGELFF. In DNA, the CDR3 is TGTGCCAGCAGCCATAAAAGAGGGAACACCGGGGAGCTGTTTTTT.

The chain combines TRBV7-9 with TRBJ2-7; TRBD1 matches at 7 bases. V was pared by 1 base and J by 6 bases, with 6 bases of the junction left unmatched. This CDR3 has 14 residues. Germline CDR1 is SEHNR and CDR2 is FQNEAQ (reference sequence). The CDR3 DNA reads TGTGCCAGCAGCTTAGGACAGGGAAACGGCGAGCAGTACTTC. Translating gives CASSLGQGNGEQYF.

The chain joins TRBV6-5 to TRBJ2-2, with D possibly being TRBD1 (6 bases). V was pared by 0 bases and J by 6 bases, with 8 bases between. CDR3 size: 14 residues. Germline V CDR1 and CDR2: MNHEY, SVGAGI. The CDR3 here is CASSYSTGSGELFF. The CDR3 nucleotides read TGTGCCAGCAGTTACTCAACAGGGTCCGGGGAGCTGTTTTTT.

V gene TRBV15 combines with J gene TRBJ2-7, with 7 nucleotides matching TRBD1. Germline CDR1 LNHNV, CDR2 YYDKDF (reference sequence). The V segment lost 0 bases and the J segment 2 bases; nucleotides outside the gene matches: 4. This CDR3 region has 15 residues. The CDR3 region has the DNA TGTGCCACCAGCAGAGATCAACAGGGGACCTACGAGCAGTACTTC. Protein: CATSRDQQGTYEQYF.

The chain recombines TRBV5-1 with TRBJ2-3; TRBD1 matches 9 bases. CDR1 SGHRS and CDR2 YFSETQ come from the germline V gene. The CDR3 is made up of 17 amino acids. The V and J ends lost 6 bases and 6 bases, in that order; junction bases with no gene match: 17. DNA of the CDR3: TGCGCCAGCACCTCTGTTTTTCCGGGACAGGGCTTGGATACGCAGTATTTT. The encoded protein is CASTSVFPGQGLDTQYF.

The rearrangement uses TRBV19 and TRBJ2-2; perhaps TRBD2 as D (5 bases). This CDR3 region has 14 residues. Germline V gene data show CDR1 as LNHDA and CDR2 as SQIVND (reference sequence). V was cut by 4 bases and J by 4 bases, with 10 bases left in between. The CDR3 reads CASSTRGPTGELFF. DNA of the CDR3: TGTGCCAGTAGTACGAGAGGGCCCACCGGGGAGCTGTTTTTT.

This sequence joins TRBV7-6 and TRBJ2-2; 8 bases are a match to TRBD1. Germline trimming cut 5 bases from V and 6 bases from J; bases unmatched to any gene: 20. This CDR3 contains 19 residues. Germline CDR1 is SGHVS and CDR2 is FNYEAQ. CDR3 DNA: TGTGCCAGCAGCCTAAGGACAGGGTATGACTGGTTGGAGGCCGGGGAGCTGTTTTTT. This encodes CASSLRTGYDWLEAGELFF.

The V and J genes are TRBV6-6 and TRBJ1-5; TRBD1 is a possible D gene (5 bases). Trimming cost V 8 bases and J 0 bases, with 14 bases left between them. Per the germline V gene, CDR1 is MNHNY and CDR2 is SVGAGI (reference sequence). The CDR3 spans 15 residues. CDR3 residues: CASRGGVYSNQPQHF. The CDR3 region has the DNA TGTGCCAGCCGGGGAGGGGTTTATAGCAATCAGCCCCAGCATTTT.

The chain uses TRBV7-9 and TRBJ2-7; D uncertain. Germline-derived CDR1 and CDR2 are SEHNR and FQNEAQ (reference sequence). Trimming removed 4 bases from V and 0 bases from J, with 13 bases in between. The CDR3 has 15 residues. Written as DNA, the CDR3 is TGTGCCAGCAGCTCGTACTCCCGCAACTCCTACGAGCAGTACTTC. This translates into CASSSYSRNSYEQYF.

V usage is TRBV5-8 and J usage is TRBJ1-2; TRBD1 might be the D (5 bases). The CDR3 is made up of 15 amino acids. V shed 2 bases and J shed 1 base, with 12 bases lying between them. The germline CDR1 and CDR2 sequences are SGHTS and YDEGEE. The CDR3 loop is CASSFRQGYNYGYTF. The CDR3 coding sequence is TGTGCCAGCAGCTTCCGGCAGGGATATAACTATGGCTACACCTTC.

This CDR3 is CASSSDLTEQYF. In DNA form, the CDR3 reads TGTGCCAGCAGCTCCGACTTAACAGAGCAGTACTTC. The chain carries TRBV7-9 and TRBJ2-7; D ambiguous. The V end lost 4 bases, the J end lost 7 bases, and 11 bases lay between the germline ends. The length of the CDR3 is 12 residues. Germline lookup yields CDR1 SEHNR and CDR2 FQNEAQ (reference sequence).

The chain joins TRBV5-6 to TRBJ2-1; no firm D call. The V and J ends lost 0 bases and 3 bases respectively, with 7 bases between them. Germline lookup yields CDR1 SGHDT and CDR2 YYEEEE. The CDR3 is 14 residues long. The CDR3 here is CASSLGQVYNEQFF. CDR3 DNA sequence: TGTGCCAGCAGCTTGGGCCAGGTCTACAATGAGCAGTTCTTC.

The V gene is TRBV5-1, the J gene TRBJ2-7; possible D gene TRBD1, 6 bases. V was shortened by 0 bases and J by 0 bases, with 7 bases between the two germline ends. The CDR3 loop spans 14 amino acids. Per the germline V gene, CDR1 is SGHRS and CDR2 is YFSETQ. CDR3 region: CASSLDRASYEQYF. In DNA, the CDR3 is TGCGCCAGCAGCTTGGACAGGGCCTCCTACGAGCAGTACTTC.

V gene TRBV7-2 combines with J gene TRBJ2-3; TRBD2 agrees at 7 bases. Trimming took 4 bases from V and 5 from J; bases not matched to a gene: 6. CDR3 length equals 14 residues. Per the germline V gene, CDR1 is SGHTA and CDR2 is FQGNSA. The CDR3 region is CASSSGGSGDTQYF. The CDR3 DNA reads TGTGCCAGCAGCTCCGGGGGGTCGGGAGATACGCAGTATTTT.

The chain links TRBV27 to TRBJ1-2; 9 nucleotides match TRBD1. CDR1 MNHEY and CDR2 SMNVEV come from the germline V gene (reference sequence). The CDR3 covers 17 residues. V lost 0 bases to trimming and J lost 0 bases; unmatched junction nucleotides: 5. CDR3 region: CASSLSPRTGANYGYTF. The CDR3 DNA follows: TGTGCCAGCAGTTTATCCCCTCGGACAGGGGCTAACTATGGCTACACCTTC.

This chain links TRBV7-9 with TRBJ2-1, with D possibly TRBD2 on 7 matching bases. This CDR3 region has 15 residues. From germline, CDR1 is SEHNR and CDR2 FQNEAQ (reference sequence). V was clipped by 3 bases and J by 6 bases, with 15 bases between them. The CDR3 region is CASSLLSGGLNEQFF. CDR3 DNA sequence: TGTGCCAGCAGCTTGTTGTCCGGGGGGCTCAATGAGCAGTTCTTC.

The chain carries TRBV7-8 and TRBJ1-1; a possible D gene is TRBD1 (5 bases). This CDR3 is 15 amino acids long. CDR1 and CDR2 (germline): SGHVS, FQNEAQ. Trimming removed 4 bases from V and 1 base from J, with 13 bases in between. CDR3 in amino acids: CASSYKGRRNTEAFF. CDR3 nucleotide sequence: TGTGCCAGCAGCTATAAGGGACGGCGGAACACTGAAGCTTTCTTT.

The chain recombines TRBV7-6 with TRBJ2-5; D possibly corresponds to TRBD2 (7 bases). V dropped 2 bases and J dropped 5 bases, with 12 bases sitting between them. CDR1 SGHVS and CDR2 FNYEAQ come from the germline V gene. The CDR3 is 14 residues long. The CDR3 is CASSLTGGGETQYF. CDR3 bases: TGTGCCAGCAGCTTAACGGGGGGCGGGGAGACCCAGTACTTC. The whole variable domain, remainder taken from reference TRBV7-6 and TRBJ2-5, is GAGVSQSPRYKVTKRGQDVALRCDPISGHVSLYWYRQALGQGPEFLTYFNYEAQQDKSGLPNDRFSAERPEGSISTLTIQRTEQRDSAMYRCASSLTGGGETQYFGPGTRLLVL.

The V and J genes are TRBV7-8 and TRBJ1-1; D is perhaps TRBD1 (5 bases). Germline assignment: CDR1 SGHVS and CDR2 FQNEAQ. V was cut by 5 bases and J by 2 bases, with 12 bases left in between. The CDR3 has 14 amino acids. For the CDR3, the DNA is TGTGCCAGCAGCCGAGACGGGGGTAACACTGAAGCTTTCTTT. Its protein is CASSRDGGNTEAFF.

V is TRBV11-2 and J is TRBJ1-1; 8 nucleotides align to TRBD1. The length of the CDR3 is 13 residues. Per germline, CDR1 SGHAT and CDR2 FQNNGV. The trim removed 1 base at V and 6 bases at J, leaving 1 base unmatched. CDR3 amino acids: CASSLGTGSEAFF. DNA of the CDR3: TGTGCCAGCAGCTTAGGGACAGGGTCTGAAGCTTTCTTT.

The V call is TRBV7-8, the J call TRBJ1-1; D remains unclear. CDR1 and CDR2 from the germline V gene are SGHVS and FQNEAQ. The ends were cut back, 3 bases at V and 4 bases at J, with 9 bases in the middle. This CDR3 region has 13 residues. DNA of the CDR3: TGTGCCAGCAGCTTGGTGGGCAGCACTGAAGCTTTCTTT. Residues: CASSLVGSTEAFF. Drawing the rest from reference TRBV7-8 and TRBJ1-1, the complete variable domain is GAGVSQSPRYKVAKRGQDVALRCDPISGHVSLFWYQQALGQGPEFLTYFQNEAQLDKSGLPSDRFFAERPEGSVSTLKIQRTQQEDSAVYLCASSLVGSTEAFFGQGTRLTVV.

The chain links TRBV4-3 to TRBJ2-6; tentatively, D is TRBD1 or TRBD2 (5 bases each). The V gene's germline CDR1 is LGHNA and CDR2 YSLEER. The V and J ends lost 0 bases and 0 bases respectively, with 18 bases between them. The CDR3 has 20 amino acids. In DNA, the CDR3 is TGCGCCAGCAGCCAAGATCGGGGCGGAGGATTCCCCTCTGGGGCCAACGTCCTGACTTTC. Amino acid sequence: CASSQDRGGGFPSGANVLTF.

The chain joins TRBV27 to TRBJ2-1; D is ambiguous. CDR1 is MNHEY and CDR2 is SMNVEV in the germline V gene (reference sequence). The CDR3 has 13 residues. V lost 2 bases to trimming and J lost 0 bases, with 2 bases between them. CDR3 amino acids: CASSLVSYNEQFF. The CDR3 DNA sequence: TGTGCCAGCAGTTTAGTCTCCTACAATGAGCAGTTCTTC.

The chain joins TRBV2 to TRBJ2-5; 7 nucleotides agree with TRBD2. Germline values: CDR1 SNHLY, CDR2 FYNNEI. The CDR3 loop spans 15 amino acids. V gave up 4 bases and J gave up 1 base; unmatched junction bases: 6. The CDR3 protein is CASSGGSGPQETQYF. CDR3 sequence (DNA): TGTGCCAGCAGTGGGGGTAGCGGGCCCCAAGAGACCCAGTACTTC.